The 32 T cell receptor beta chains listed next were all sequenced from one sample in a study of blood T cell repertoires in COVID-19. Profiling relied on immunoSEQ multiplex PCR, and the TCRdb table lists in-frame clones only, not all of them. This table has roughly 340,000 clones, roughly 90% appearing once. Material: peripheral blood. Source of these receptors: a young woman with COVID-19, enrolled during active disease.

Details on this clone: Other DNA sequences in this specimen translate into the identical CDR3. The DNA for the CDR3 is TGCGCCAGCAGCCAAGATGGGAGGACCCAGTACTTC. Residues: CASSQDGRTQYF. The chain has TRBV4-3 and TRBJ2-5, with D possibly matching TRBD2 (5 bases). Trimming removed 0 bases from V and 7 bases from J, with 6 bases in between. Germline lookup yields CDR1 LGHNA and CDR2 YSLEER. There are 12 residues in the CDR3.

The chain links TRBV5-4 to TRBJ2-7; TRBD1 matches at 8 bases. The CDR3 loop spans 15 amino acids. CDR1 and CDR2 from the germline V gene are SGHNT and YYREEE (reference sequence). The J segment lost 3 bases and the V segment lost 2 bases, leaving 7 bases of the junction unmatched. This CDR3 reads CASSFQGADHYEQYV. CDR3 in DNA: TGTGCCAGCAGCTTCCAGGGGGCCGACCACTACGAGCAGTACGTC.

The chain uses TRBV7-9 and TRBJ1-2; no clear D. Trimming stripped 2 bases from V and 6 bases from J, with 13 bases between. Germline CDR1 and CDR2: SEHNR and FQNEAQ (reference sequence). This CDR3 has 14 amino acids. In DNA, the CDR3 is TGTGCCAGCAGCTTACCTTCGGTCTATCATGGCTACACCTTC. This sequence encodes CASSLPSVYHGYTF.

The chain is built from TRBV5-4 and TRBJ2-1, with D perhaps matching TRBD2 (6 bases). The CDR3 runs to 12 residues. The germline V and J ends were trimmed by 4 bases and 14 bases, with 16 bases remaining between them. Germline lookup yields CDR1 SGHNT and CDR2 YYREEE (reference sequence). CDR3 loop: CASSPEGKREFF. DNA for the CDR3: TGTGCCAGCAGCCCAGAGGGGAAGCGGGAGTTCTTC.

The rearrangement uses TRBV7-2 and TRBJ1-5; TRBD1 agrees at 9 bases. CDR3 size: 19 residues. Per the germline V gene, CDR1 is SGHTA and CDR2 is FQGNSA. J lost 0 bases, V lost 3 bases, and 12 bases had no gene match. CDR3 sequence: CASSFTGTGRGYSNQPQHF. DNA for the CDR3: TGTGCCAGCAGCTTTACCGGGACAGGGAGAGGGTATAGCAATCAGCCCCAGCATTTT.

The chain employs TRBV27 and TRBJ2-7; 8 bases agree with TRBD1. In germline, CDR1 is MNHEY, CDR2 SMNVEV (reference sequence). V shed 3 bases and J 0 bases; nucleotides not matched to a gene: 7. The CDR3 has 16 residues. The CDR3, as DNA: TGTGCCAGCAGTTTCCGGCAGGGGGCCAGCTCCTACGAGCAGTACTTC. This encodes CASSFRQGASSYEQYF.

The chain is built from TRBV4-2 and TRBJ2-5; 8 bases are shared with TRBD2. The CDR3 has 17 amino acids. Germline values: CDR1 LGHNA, CDR2 YNFKEQ. Trimming removed 2 bases from V and 5 bases from J; junction bases left unmatched: 13. CDR3 protein: CASSQISPGLDGETQYF. The CDR3 DNA follows: TGTGCCAGCAGCCAAATTTCCCCGGGACTAGATGGGGAGACCCAGTACTTC.

The rearrangement uses TRBV5-1 and TRBJ1-3, with a possible D match to TRBD1 (5 bases). Germline V lookup: CDR1 SGHRS, CDR2 YFSETQ. Deletions cut 2 bases from V and 2 bases from J, with 11 bases between. CDR3 length: 15 residues. This CDR3 is CASSLGEAPGNTIYF. Here the CDR3 DNA reads TGCGCCAGCAGCTTAGGGGAGGCGCCTGGAAACACCATATATTTT.

The gene calls are TRBV3-1 (or the pseudogene TRBV3-2) and TRBJ2-6; D gene unclear. Germline CDR1 and CDR2: LGHDT and YNNKEL (reference sequence). Trimming took off 4 bases at V and 2 bases at J, with 12 bases between the two ends. The CDR3 sequence is 16 residues long. The CDR3 protein is CASSPGSRPGANVLTF. In DNA form, the CDR3 reads TGTGCCAGCAGCCCTGGGTCTAGGCCTGGGGCCAACGTCCTGACTTTC.

This clone was detected only once. As DNA, the CDR3 is TGTGCCAGCAGTGAAGATGGGGGAGGTTCTGGAAACACCATATATTTT. Amino acids: CASSEDGGGSGNTIYF. This chain joins TRBV2 and TRBJ1-3; weak D call: TRBD1 (5 bases). V lost 1 base and J lost 1, with 11 bases in between. This CDR3 contains 16 residues. Germline CDR1 is SNHLY and CDR2 is FYNNEI. The complete variable domain, with remaining parts taken from reference TRBV2 and TRBJ1-3, reads EPEVTQTPSHQVTQMGQEVILRCVPISNHLYFYWYRQILGQKVEFLVSFYNNEISEKSEIFDDQFSVERPDGSNFTLKIRSTKLEDSAMYFCASSEDGGGSGNTIYFGEGSWLTVV.

The chain uses TRBV7-6 and TRBJ1-4, with 8 bases identical to TRBD1. The CDR3 spans 16 residues. J was trimmed by 6 bases and V by 4 bases; bases with no gene match: 10. The germline gives CDR1 SGHVS, CDR2 FNYEAQ. The CDR3 region is CASSSTHGTGDEKLFF. In DNA form, the CDR3 reads TGTGCCAGCAGCTCAACCCACGGGACAGGAGATGAAAAACTGTTTTTT.

This clone turned up a few times. The chain employs TRBV6-5 and TRBJ2-7; TRBD2 agrees at 11 bases. CDR1 and CDR2 (germline): MNHEY, SVGAGI. V trimming: 5 bases; J trimming: 2 bases; junction bases outside the gene matches: 5. CDR3 length: 15 residues. CDR3 protein: CASSRMGLAAYEQYF. For the CDR3, the DNA is TGTGCCAGCAGTAGAATGGGACTAGCGGCCTACGAGCAGTACTTC.

The V gene is TRBV6-2 or TRBV6-3, the J gene TRBJ1-1; TRBD1 aligns across 7 bases. The J segment lost 1 base and the V segment lost 0 bases, leaving 2 bases of the junction unmatched. The CDR3 extends over 15 amino acids. CDR1 is MNHEY, CDR2 SVGEGT, per germline. CDR3 amino acids: CASSYSGQSNTEAFF. Written as DNA, the CDR3 is TGTGCCAGCAGTTACTCGGGACAGTCGAACACTGAAGCTTTCTTT.

This clone has a single count. The chain couples TRBV12-3 or TRBV12-4 to TRBJ1-5, with D perhaps TRBD1 (6 bases). The CDR3 is 12 amino acids. V shed 5 bases and J shed 10 bases, with 12 bases lying between them. The CDR3 DNA reads TGTGCCAGCAGTCCCGGGACAATACCCCAGCATTTT. Encoded protein: CASSPGTIPQHF.

This chain uses TRBV18 with TRBJ1-5, with 9 bases that match TRBD1. Germline assignment: CDR1 KGHSH and CDR2 LQKENI. Unmatched junction bases numbered 10, after V lost 5 bases and J lost 8 bases. This CDR3 comprises 15 residues. CDR3 sequence (DNA): TGTGCCAGCTCAACGCGCGACAGGGGGTGGGAGCCCCAGCATTTT. It codes for CASSTRDRGWEPQHF.

The chain joins TRBV11-2 to TRBJ1-4; 10 nucleotides align to TRBD1. The CDR3 is 15 residues long. In germline, CDR1 is SGHAT, CDR2 FQNNGV. Germline trimming cut 4 bases from V and 6 bases from J; bases unmatched to any gene: 5. This chain's CDR3 is CASSWRGTGDEKLFF. In nucleotides, the CDR3 is TGTGCCAGCAGCTGGAGGGGGACAGGGGATGAAAAACTGTTTTTT.

This chain uses TRBV7-9 with TRBJ2-2; D is possibly TRBD2 (6 bases). Trimming left V 8 bases short and J 2 bases short, with 18 bases between. This CDR3 contains 16 residues. The germline gives CDR1 SEHNR, CDR2 FQNEAQ (reference sequence). The CDR3: CASPRSSASNTGELFF. CDR3 DNA sequence: TGTGCCAGCCCTCGATCTAGCGCTAGCAACACCGGGGAGCTGTTTTTT.

The chain is built from TRBV5-1 and TRBJ2-1; D gene ambiguous. The germline CDR1 and CDR2 sequences are SGHRS and YFSETQ. V lost 0 bases and J 6 bases, leaving 13 bases between the germline ends. The CDR3 is made up of 15 amino acids. In DNA form, the CDR3 reads TGCGCCAGCAGCTTGGGCGAACTACTGATCAATGAGCAGTTCTTC. Translating gives CASSLGELLINEQFF.

The chain is built from TRBV19 and TRBJ2-2, with D possibly being TRBD1 (6 bases). The CDR3 has 14 amino acids. V was cut by 5 bases and J by 2 bases, with 9 bases left in between. CDR1 LNHDA and CDR2 SQIVND come from the germline V gene (reference sequence). The CDR3 loop is CASSLGQNTGELFF. CDR3 sequence (DNA): TGTGCCAGTAGTCTGGGACAAAACACCGGGGAGCTGTTTTTT.

The V gene is TRBV19, the J gene TRBJ2-3, with 7 bases matching TRBD2. This CDR3 comprises 15 residues. The J segment lost 6 bases and the V segment lost 3 bases, leaving 9 bases of the junction unmatched. The germline V gene encodes CDR1 LNHDA and CDR2 SQIVND (reference sequence). The CDR3 is CASSIRGGRGDTQYF. The CDR3 region has the DNA TGTGCCAGTAGTATTAGGGGAGGGCGTGGGGATACGCAGTATTTT.

The gene calls are TRBV7-8 and TRBJ1-5; TRBD1 aligns across 8 bases. Per the germline V gene, CDR1 is SGHVS and CDR2 is FQNEAQ. The CDR3 has 15 amino acids. Trimming took 2 bases from V and 4 from J; bases not matched to a gene: 4. The CDR3, as DNA: TGTGCCAGCAGCTTATCCCGGGACAGGAATCAGCCCCAGCATTTT. It encodes CASSLSRDRNQPQHF.

The genes are TRBV19 and TRBJ2-1; maybe TRBD1 (6 bases). The V gene's germline CDR1 is LNHDA and CDR2 SQIVND (reference sequence). This CDR3 contains 17 residues. Trimming took 5 bases from V and 1 from J, leaving 18 bases between them. Written as DNA, the CDR3 is TGTGCCAGTAGTGATCCAGGGGCATGGGAGTCCTACAATGAGCAGTTCTTC. This sequence encodes CASSDPGAWESYNEQFF.

The J gene is TRBJ2-7, the V gene TRBV27; TRBD1 is a possible D gene (5 bases). This CDR3 is built from 16 residues. The V and J ends lost 5 bases and 3 bases respectively, with 20 bases between them. Germline-derived CDR1 and CDR2 are MNHEY and SMNVEV (reference sequence). The CDR3 sequence: CASSPISRTPFYEQYF. CDR3 nucleotides: TGTGCCAGCAGTCCCATCTCCCGGACACCCTTCTACGAGCAGTACTTC.

This chain uses TRBV18 with TRBJ1-3; tentative D call: TRBD1 (5 bases). The CDR3 has 16 residues. V was shortened by 4 bases and J by 1 base, with 14 bases between the two germline ends. Germline CDR1 is KGHSH and CDR2 is LQKENI. The CDR3 DNA sequence: TGTGCCAGCTCACGTAACCCAGACAGTTCTGGAAACACCATATATTTT. Its translation is CASSRNPDSSGNTIYF.

The chain combines TRBV27 with TRBJ2-1; weak D call: TRBD1 (6 bases). V lost 3 bases and J 6 bases, leaving 15 bases between the germline ends. Germline V gene data show CDR1 as MNHEY and CDR2 as SMNVEV (reference sequence). The CDR3 has 15 amino acids. This chain's CDR3 is CASSLGSTGSNEQFF. In DNA form, the CDR3 reads TGTGCCAGCAGTTTGGGCTCAACAGGGTCCAATGAGCAGTTCTTC.

The chain has TRBV5-4 and TRBJ1-4; 7 bases agree with TRBD1. The CDR3 consists of 15 residues. Germline V gene lookup returns CDR1 SGHNT and CDR2 YYREEE (reference sequence). The V gene end was trimmed by 4 bases and the J gene end by 4 bases; junction bases not matched to a gene: 7. The CDR3 sequence: CASSLGGPGNEKLFF. CDR3 DNA sequence: TGTGCCAGCAGCCTAGGGGGCCCCGGTAATGAAAAACTGTTTTTT.

The chain employs TRBV6-5 and TRBJ1-5, with 8 bases aligning to TRBD1. After removal of 4 bases from V and 5 bases from J, the junction contained 7 bases not matched to a gene. Per the germline V gene, CDR1 is MNHEY and CDR2 is SVGAGI. The CDR3 loop spans 15 amino acids. CDR3 DNA sequence: TGTGCCAGCAGTTTCAAGAAACAGGGGGATCAGCCCCAGCATTTT. Residues: CASSFKKQGDQPQHF.

The chain uses TRBV30 and TRBJ1-2; weak D call: TRBD1 (5 bases). Trimming removed 0 bases at V and 8 bases at J, with 13 bases between. The CDR3 has 13 residues. CDR1 is GTSNPN, CDR2 SVGIG, per germline (reference sequence). In nucleotides, the CDR3 is TGTGCCTGGAGTGTAGGACACTCTTGGGGCTACACCTTC. Protein product: CAWSVGHSWGYTF.

This chain connects TRBV7-2 to TRBJ2-3; 12 bases match TRBD2. This CDR3 has 17 amino acids. Germline V gene sequence: CDR1 SGHTA, CDR2 FQGNSA. The V and J ends lost 3 bases and 4 bases, in that order; junction bases with no gene match: 8. The DNA of the CDR3 is TGTGCCAGCAGCTTGAGACTAGCGGGAGTAGGGGCAGATACGCAGTATTTT. Translating gives CASSLRLAGVGADTQYF.

This clone appeared once. The rearrangement uses TRBV27 and TRBJ2-1; TRBD1 aligns across 7 bases. The CDR3 totals 14 residues. After removal of 3 bases from V and 8 bases from J, the junction contained 7 bases not matched to a gene. The germline V gene encodes CDR1 MNHEY and CDR2 SMNVEV (reference sequence). Here the CDR3 reads CASSFLGQWDEQFF. CDR3 coding DNA: TGTGCCAGCAGTTTTTTGGGACAGTGGGATGAGCAGTTCTTC.

The chain carries TRBV28 and TRBJ1-5; D gene uncertain. This CDR3 spans 15 amino acids. Germline V gives CDR1 MDHEN, CDR2 SYDVKM. Trimming pared 6 bases from V and 1 base from J, leaving 13 bases between. Here the CDR3 reads CASSPSEGSNQPQHF. As DNA, the CDR3 is TGTGCCAGCAGCCCCTCGGAGGGAAGCAATCAGCCCCAGCATTTT.

The chain combines TRBV3-1 (or the pseudogene TRBV3-2) with TRBJ2-5; 8 nucleotides agree with TRBD2. V was clipped by 1 base and J by 4 bases; unmatched bases: 17. Germline CDR1 and CDR2: LGHDT and YNNKEL (reference sequence). CDR3 length: 19 residues. Written as DNA, the CDR3 is TGTGCCAGCAGCCAAGTTGGGTATTTGGGCGGGAGGAAGCGAGAGACCCAGTACTTC. It encodes CASSQVGYLGGRKRETQYF.